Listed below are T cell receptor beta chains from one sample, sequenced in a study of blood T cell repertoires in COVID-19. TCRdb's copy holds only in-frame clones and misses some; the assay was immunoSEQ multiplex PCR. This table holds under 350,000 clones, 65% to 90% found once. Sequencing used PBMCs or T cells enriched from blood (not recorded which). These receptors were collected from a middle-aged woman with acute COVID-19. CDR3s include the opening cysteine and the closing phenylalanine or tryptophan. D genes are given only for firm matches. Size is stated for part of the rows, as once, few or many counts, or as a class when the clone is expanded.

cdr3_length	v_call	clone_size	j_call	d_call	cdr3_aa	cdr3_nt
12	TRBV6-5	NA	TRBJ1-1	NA	CASSPGNTEAFF	TGTGCCAGCAGCCCAGGGAACACTGAAGCTTTCTTT
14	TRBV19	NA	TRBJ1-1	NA	CASTRGGIDTEAFF	TGTGCCAGTACCCGGGGGGGGATTGACACTGAAGCTTTCTTT
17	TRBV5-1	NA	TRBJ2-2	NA	CASSLGGGGTNTGELFF	TGCGCCAGCAGCTTGGGAGGCGGCGGTACGAACACCGGGGAGCTGTTTTTT
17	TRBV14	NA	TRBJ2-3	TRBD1	CASSLRQGAVWADTQYF	TGTGCCAGCAGCCTAAGACAGGGGGCCGTTTGGGCAGATACGCAGTATTTT
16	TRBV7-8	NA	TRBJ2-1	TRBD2	CASSLAHSGGANEQFF	TGTGCCAGCAGCTTAGCCCATAGCGGGGGGGCTAATGAGCAGTTCTTC
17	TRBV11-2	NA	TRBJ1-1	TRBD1	CASSLLTGGRRDTEAFF	TGTGCCAGCAGCTTACTGACAGGGGGGAGAAGGGACACTGAAGCTTTCTTT
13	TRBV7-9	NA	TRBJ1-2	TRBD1	CASSSGQGGGYTF	TGTGCCAGCAGCTCGGGACAGGGTGGTGGCTACACCTTC
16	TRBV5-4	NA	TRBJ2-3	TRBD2	CASSFRLAGQADTQYF	TGTGCCAGCAGCTTTAGACTAGCGGGGCAGGCAGATACGCAGTATTTT
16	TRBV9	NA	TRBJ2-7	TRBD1	CASSVGSGRGHHEQYF	TGTGCCAGCAGCGTAGGGAGCGGCAGGGGGCACCACGAGCAGTACTTC
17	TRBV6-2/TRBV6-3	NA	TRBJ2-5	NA	CASSQRGGLLYQETQYF	TGTGCCAGCAGTCAAAGGGGGGGGCTCTTGTACCAAGAGACCCAGTACTTC
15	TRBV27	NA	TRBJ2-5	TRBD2	CASSLGGRARETQYF	TGTGCCAGCAGTTTAGGGGGGAGGGCCCGGGAGACCCAGTACTTC
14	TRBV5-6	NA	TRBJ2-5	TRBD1	CASSFWTGRETQYF	TGTGCCAGCAGCTTCTGGACAGGGAGGGAGACCCAGTACTTC
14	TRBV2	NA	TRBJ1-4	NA	CASSTTVSNEKLFF	TGTGCCAGTTCTACGACAGTTAGTAATGAAAAACTGTTTTTT
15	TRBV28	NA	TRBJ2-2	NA	CASSFSGKGTGELFF	TGTGCCAGCAGTTTTTCAGGGAAGGGTACCGGGGAGCTGTTTTTT
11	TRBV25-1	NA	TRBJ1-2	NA	CASRTSYGYTF	TGTGCCAGCAGAACAAGCTATGGCTACACCTTC
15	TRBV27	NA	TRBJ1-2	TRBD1	CASSLQGANGYGYTF	TGTGCCAGCAGTTTACAGGGGGCTAATGGCTATGGCTACACCTTC
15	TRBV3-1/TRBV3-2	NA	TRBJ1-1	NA	CASSLRTDLNTEAFF	TGTGCCAGCAGCCTAAGGACAGACCTGAACACTGAAGCTTTCTTT
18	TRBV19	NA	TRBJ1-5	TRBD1	CASSIVRGPTGHNQPQHF	TGTGCCAGTAGTATAGTCAGGGGGCCCACGGGGCACAATCAGCCCCAGCATTTT
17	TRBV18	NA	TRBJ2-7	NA	CASSPTVLGGSSYEQYF	TGTGCCAGCTCACCAACGGTTTTAGGGGGTTCATCCTACGAGCAGTACTTC
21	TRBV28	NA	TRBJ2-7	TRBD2	CASSLVFGPQYLTSGSYEQYF	TGTGCCAGCAGTTTGGTTTTTGGTCCCCAATACTTGACTAGCGGGAGTTACGAGCAGTACTTC
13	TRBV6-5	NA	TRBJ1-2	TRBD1	CASTSNRGHGYTF	TGTGCCAGCACATCCAACAGGGGCCATGGCTACACCTTC
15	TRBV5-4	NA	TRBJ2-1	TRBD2	CASSLVSGNFNEQFF	TGTGCCAGCAGCTTGGTTAGCGGGAATTTCAATGAGCAGTTCTTC
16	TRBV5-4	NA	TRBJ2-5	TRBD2	CASSFSGSGFQETQYF	TGTGCCAGCAGCTTTTCGGGTAGCGGGTTCCAAGAGACCCAGTACTTC
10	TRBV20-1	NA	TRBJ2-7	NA	CSALTYEQYF	TGCAGTGCTCTAACGTACGAGCAGTACTTC
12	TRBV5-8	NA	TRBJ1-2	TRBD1	CASSGTVGGYTF	TGTGCCAGCAGCGGGACAGTGGGTGGCTACACCTTC
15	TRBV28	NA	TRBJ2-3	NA	CASSLITITTDTQYF	TGTGCCAGCAGTTTAATCACTATTACCACAGATACGCAGTATTTT
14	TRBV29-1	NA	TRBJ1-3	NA	CSVSIGGAGNTIYF	TGCAGCGTTTCCATCGGGGGGGCTGGAAACACCATATATTTT
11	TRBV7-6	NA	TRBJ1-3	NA	CASSSGNTIYF	TGTGCCAGCAGCTCGGGAAACACCATATATTTT
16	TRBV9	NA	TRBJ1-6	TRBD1	CASSAYRGPSDSPLHF	TGTGCCAGCAGCGCGTACAGGGGACCCTCGGATTCACCCCTCCACTTT
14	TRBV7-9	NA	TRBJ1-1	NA	CASSIGQSNTEAFF	TGTGCCAGCAGCATCGGACAGTCGAACACTGAAGCTTTCTTT
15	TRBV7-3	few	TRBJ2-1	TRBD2	CASSPLAVTYNEQFF	TGTGCCAGCAGCCCACTAGCGGTGACCTACAATGAGCAGTTCTTC
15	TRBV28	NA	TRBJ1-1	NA	CASNIPHSVNTEAFF	TGTGCCAGCAATATCCCCCACAGTGTGAACACTGAAGCTTTCTTT
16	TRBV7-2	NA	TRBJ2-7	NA	CASSFSLGTVAYEQYF	TGTGCCAGCAGCTTTTCTTTAGGGACTGTTGCCTACGAGCAGTACTTC
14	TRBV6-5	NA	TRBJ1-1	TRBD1	CASSQGTGATEAFF	TGTGCCAGCAGTCAGGGGACAGGGGCCACTGAAGCTTTCTTT